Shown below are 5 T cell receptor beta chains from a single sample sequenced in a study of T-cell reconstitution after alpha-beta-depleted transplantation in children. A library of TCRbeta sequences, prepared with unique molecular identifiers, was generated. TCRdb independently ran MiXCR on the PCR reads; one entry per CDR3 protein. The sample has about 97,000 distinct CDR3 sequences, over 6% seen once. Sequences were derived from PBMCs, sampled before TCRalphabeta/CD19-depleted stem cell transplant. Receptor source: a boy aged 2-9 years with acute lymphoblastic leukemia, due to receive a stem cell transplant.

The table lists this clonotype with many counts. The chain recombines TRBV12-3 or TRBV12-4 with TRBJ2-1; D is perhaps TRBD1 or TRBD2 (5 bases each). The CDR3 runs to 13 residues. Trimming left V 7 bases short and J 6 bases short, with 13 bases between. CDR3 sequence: CASTPDGANEQFF. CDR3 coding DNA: TGTGCCAGCACCCCCGACGGGGCCAATGAGCAGTTCTTC.

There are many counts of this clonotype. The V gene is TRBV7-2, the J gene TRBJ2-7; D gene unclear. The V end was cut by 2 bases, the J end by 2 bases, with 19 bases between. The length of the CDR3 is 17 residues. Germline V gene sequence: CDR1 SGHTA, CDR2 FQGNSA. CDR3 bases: TGTGCCAGCAGCTTATCCCCGATTCAGGTCAAAACCTACGAGCAGTACTTC. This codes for CASSLSPIQVKTYEQYF.

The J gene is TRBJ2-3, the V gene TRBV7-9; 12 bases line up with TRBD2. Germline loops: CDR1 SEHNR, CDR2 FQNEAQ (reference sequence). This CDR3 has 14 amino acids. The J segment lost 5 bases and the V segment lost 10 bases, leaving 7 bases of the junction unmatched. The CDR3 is CATTSGGLVDTQYF. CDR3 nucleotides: TGTGCCACCACTAGCGGGGGGTTAGTAGATACGCAGTATTTT.

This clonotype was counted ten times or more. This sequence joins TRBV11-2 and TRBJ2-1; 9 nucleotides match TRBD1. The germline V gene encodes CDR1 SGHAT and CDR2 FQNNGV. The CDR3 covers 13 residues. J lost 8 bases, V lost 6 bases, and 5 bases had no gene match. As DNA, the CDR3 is TGTGCCAGCAGGTTAACAGGGGGCTATGAGCAGTTCTTC. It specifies CASRLTGGYEQFF.

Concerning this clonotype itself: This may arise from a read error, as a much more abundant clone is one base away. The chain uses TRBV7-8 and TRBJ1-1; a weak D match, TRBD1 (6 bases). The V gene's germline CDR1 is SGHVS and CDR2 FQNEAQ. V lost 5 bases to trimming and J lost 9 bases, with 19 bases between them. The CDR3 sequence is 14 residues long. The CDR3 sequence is CASSLRTDSAQAFF. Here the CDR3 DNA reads TGTGCCAGCAGCCTGAGGACAGATTCAGCACAAGCTTTCTTT.